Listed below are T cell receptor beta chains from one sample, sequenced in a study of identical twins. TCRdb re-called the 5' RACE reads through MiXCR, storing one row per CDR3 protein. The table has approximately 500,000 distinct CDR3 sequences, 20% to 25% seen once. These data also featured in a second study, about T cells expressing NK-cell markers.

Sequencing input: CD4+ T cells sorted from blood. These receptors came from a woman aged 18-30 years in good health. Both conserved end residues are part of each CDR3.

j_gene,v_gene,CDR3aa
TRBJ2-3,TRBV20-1,CSARGLTTTDTQYF
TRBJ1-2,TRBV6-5,CASSYGQGDGYTF
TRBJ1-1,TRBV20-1,CSARRTNTEAFF
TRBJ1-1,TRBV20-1,CSARAGSMNTEAFF
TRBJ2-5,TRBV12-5,CASGSGRRYQETQYF
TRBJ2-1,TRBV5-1,CASSLNSGGASNEQFF
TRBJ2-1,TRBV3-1,CASSRAGTYNEQFF
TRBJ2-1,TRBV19,CASSISGLAGVGYNEQFF
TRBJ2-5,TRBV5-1,CASSLGVALQETQYF
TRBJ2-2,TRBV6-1,CASRGLAGIPNTGELFF
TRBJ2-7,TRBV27,CASSWRSGASYEQYF
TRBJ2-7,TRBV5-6,CASSLVQRELHEQYF
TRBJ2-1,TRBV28,CAALPSASGNNEQFF
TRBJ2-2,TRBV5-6,CASSQKLYRELFF
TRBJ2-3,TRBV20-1,CSARQGGIGTDTQYF
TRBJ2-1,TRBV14,CASSQGGQRFLGNEQFF
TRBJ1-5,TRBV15,CATSTLGQREGTQHF
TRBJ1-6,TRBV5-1,CASSLTSSYNSPLHF
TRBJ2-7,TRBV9,CASSLTSGFEAEQYF
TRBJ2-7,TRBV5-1,CASSIDRPYEQYF
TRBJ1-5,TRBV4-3,CASSQDRMGDQPQHF
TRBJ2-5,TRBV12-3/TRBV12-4,CASSRTGGGQTQYF
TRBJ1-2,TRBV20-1,CSAVIGTGKGYTF
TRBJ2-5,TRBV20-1,CSARGTLRETQYF
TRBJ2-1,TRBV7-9,CASSFTSGLGGQFF
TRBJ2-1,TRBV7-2,CASSLTSIWGEQFF
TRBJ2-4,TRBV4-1,CASSQIRVLAKNIQYF
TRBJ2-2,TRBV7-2,CASSGKRSRELFF
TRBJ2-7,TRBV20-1,CSARVASGISYEQYF
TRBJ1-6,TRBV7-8,CASSLGGRGLNSPLHF
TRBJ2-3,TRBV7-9,CASIPTPGLAVPDTQYF
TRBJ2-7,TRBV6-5,CASSYALAGVGYEQYF
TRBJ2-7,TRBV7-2,CASSWAALGPYEQYF
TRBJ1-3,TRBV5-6,CASSQIWKQRNTIYF
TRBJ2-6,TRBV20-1,CSARTGGSGANVLTF
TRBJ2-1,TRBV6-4,CASSVGLAGHDEQFF
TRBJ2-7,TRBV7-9,CASSLLRPEQYF
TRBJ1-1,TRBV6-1,CASRTGENTEAFF
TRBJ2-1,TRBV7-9,CASSLSLQPSSYNEQFF
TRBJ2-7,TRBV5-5,CASMFNPVEQYF
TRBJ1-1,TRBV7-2,CASTKGRVNTEAFF
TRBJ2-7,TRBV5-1,CASSGTGRYEQYF
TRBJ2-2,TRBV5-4,CASSLAQGDTGELFF
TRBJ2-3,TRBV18,CASSPLEPSTDTQYF
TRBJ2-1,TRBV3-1,CASSLSRLVVMFF
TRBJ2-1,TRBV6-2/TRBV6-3,CASSYGQLSYNEQFF
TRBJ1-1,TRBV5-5,CASSVTANTEAFF
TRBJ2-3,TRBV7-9,CASSYQAGSTDTQYF
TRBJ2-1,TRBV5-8,CASTSTSGGVEQFF
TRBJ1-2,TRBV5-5,CASSPVPGAWSYTF
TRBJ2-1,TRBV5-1,CASSLYVSQVQDRGPFF
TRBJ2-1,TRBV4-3,CASSQPGTMYNEQFF